One sample yielded the 11 T cell receptor beta chains listed below, sequenced in a study of CD8 T cells in ankylosing spondylitis. TCRdb redid the calling of the 5' RACE reads with MiXCR, one entry per CDR3 protein. This table has 150,000 to 200,000 distinct CDR3 sequences, over 15% appearing once. The sample taken for sequencing was blood, either unsorted or a sorted T cell fraction (not recorded which). All receptors derive from a male donor aged 10 to 30 with ankylosing spondylitis or in good health (not recorded which).

In this sample, this clonotype turned up many times. This chain joins TRBV7-2 and TRBJ2-5; 10 nucleotides match TRBD1. CDR3 length: 15 amino acids. CDR1 is SGHTA, CDR2 FQGNSA, per germline. V was pared by 4 bases and J by 4 bases, with 6 bases of the junction left unmatched. The chain's CDR3 is CASSSGQGIGETQYF. In DNA, the CDR3 is TGTGCCAGCAGCTCGGGACAGGGGATCGGAGAGACCCAGTACTTC. The whole variable domain, remainder taken from reference TRBV7-2 and TRBJ2-5, is GAGVSQSPSNKVTEKGKDVELRCDPISGHTALYWYRQSLGQGLEFLIYFQGNSAPDKSGLPSDRFSAERTGGSVSTLTIQRTQQEDSAVYLCASSSGQGIGETQYFGPGTRLLVL.

This clonotype was counted at least ten times. The CDR3 region has the DNA TGTGCCAGCAGCCATGGGGACAGGGTACAGCCCCAGCATTTT. This gives the protein CASSHGDRVQPQHF. The genes are TRBV7-9 and TRBJ1-5; TRBD1 matches 9 bases. Trimming cost V 5 bases and J 7 bases; bases outside gene matches: 6. CDR1 is SEHNR, CDR2 FQNEAQ, per germline (reference sequence). CDR3 size: 14 residues.

At least ten counts were recorded for this clonotype. The chain employs TRBV18 and TRBJ2-3; TRBD2 matches at 10 bases. The J segment lost 3 bases and the V segment lost 6 bases, leaving 6 bases of the junction unmatched. The CDR3 is made up of 15 amino acids. The germline gives CDR1 KGHSH, CDR2 LQKENI. The CDR3 DNA follows: TGTGCCAGCTCTCTTCTAGCGGGAGAGACAGATACGCAGTATTTT. Translation: CASSLLAGETDTQYF.

This clonotype was counted ten times or more. The V call is TRBV12-3 or TRBV12-4, the J call TRBJ2-2; TRBD1 agrees at 8 bases. The CDR3 totals 16 residues. With 1 base clipped from V and 4 bases from J, the junction kept 5 bases outside the gene matches. The CDR3 DNA sequence: TGTGCCAGCAGTTTAGGTTCAGGGGGCGGCACCGGGGAGCTGTTTTTT. This sequence encodes CASSLGSGGGTGELFF.

This clonotype was detected ten times or more. The V and J genes are TRBV15 and TRBJ2-7; D is unresolved. The CDR3 totals 14 residues. The V and J ends lost 0 bases and 9 bases respectively, with 15 bases between them. CDR1 and CDR2 (germline): LNHNV, YYDKDF (reference sequence). The CDR3 DNA sequence: TGTGCCACCAGCAGAGATCAAAAGGGAATGGCGCAGTACGTC. Its translation: CATSRDQKGMAQYV.

This clonotype was counted only a few times. This chain joins TRBV11-2 and TRBJ2-7; 9 bases match TRBD2. Germline V gives CDR1 SGHAT, CDR2 FQNNGV. V was pared by 4 bases and J by 4 bases, with 5 bases of the junction left unmatched. The CDR3 consists of 14 residues. The CDR3 DNA is TGTGCCAGCAGCTCTGGACTAGCGCATTACGAGCAGTACGTC. As protein: CASSSGLAHYEQYV.

This clonotype was detected many times. The chain carries TRBV29-1 and TRBJ2-2; 9 nucleotides line up with TRBD1. J gave up 6 bases and V 2 bases, and 4 bases lay outside the gene matches. The germline V gene has CDR1 SQVTM and CDR2 ANQGSEA. The CDR3 has 14 residues. CDR3 nucleotides: TGCAGCGTTGAAAGGACAGGGGTCCCCGGGGAGCTGTTTTTT. This codes for CSVERTGVPGELFF.

This clonotype was picked up many times. The V call is TRBV9, the J call TRBJ2-5, with D tentatively TRBD2 (5 bases). V lost 3 bases, J lost 4 bases, and 19 bases lay in between. CDR3 size: 16 residues. Germline V gives CDR1 SGDLS, CDR2 YYNGEE. CDR3 sequence reads: CASSARVQDLIETQYF. In DNA form, the CDR3 reads TGTGCCAGCAGCGCTAGGGTCCAGGACTTGATAGAGACCCAGTACTTC. Drawing the rest from reference TRBV9 and TRBJ2-5, the complete variable domain is DSGVTQTPKHLITATGQRVTLRCSPRSGDLSVYWYQQSLDQGLQFLIQYYNGEERAKGNILERFSAQQFPDLHSELNLSSLELGDSALYFCASSARVQDLIETQYFGPGTRLLVL.

The chain couples TRBV7-6 to TRBJ1-4; 9 positions match TRBD1. The CDR3 loop spans 14 amino acids. Per germline, CDR1 SGHVS and CDR2 FNYEAQ. With 0 bases clipped from V and 10 bases from J, the junction kept 3 bases outside the gene matches. CDR3 DNA sequence: TGTGCCAGCAGCTTAGCGGAGACAGGGGGAAAACTGTTTTTT. Encoded protein: CASSLAETGGKLFF.

This clonotype was counted many times. The chain is built from TRBV20-1 and TRBJ1-2; D remains unclear. V lost 5 bases to trimming and J lost 1 base, with 11 bases between them. From germline, CDR1 is DFQATT and CDR2 SNEGSKA (reference sequence). The length of the CDR3 is 13 residues. CDR3 residues: CSAPRGDNYGYTF. The CDR3, as DNA: TGCAGTGCTCCGCGAGGAGATAACTATGGCTACACCTTC.

The CDR3 spells CASSLDASGLYNEQFF. Here the CDR3 DNA reads TGTGCCAGCAGTTTAGATGCTAGCGGACTCTACAATGAGCAGTTCTTC. J is TRBJ2-1 and V is TRBV12-3 or TRBV12-4; 7 bases are a match to TRBD2. The V and J ends lost 1 base and 3 bases, in that order; junction bases with no gene match: 6. CDR3 length: 16 residues.